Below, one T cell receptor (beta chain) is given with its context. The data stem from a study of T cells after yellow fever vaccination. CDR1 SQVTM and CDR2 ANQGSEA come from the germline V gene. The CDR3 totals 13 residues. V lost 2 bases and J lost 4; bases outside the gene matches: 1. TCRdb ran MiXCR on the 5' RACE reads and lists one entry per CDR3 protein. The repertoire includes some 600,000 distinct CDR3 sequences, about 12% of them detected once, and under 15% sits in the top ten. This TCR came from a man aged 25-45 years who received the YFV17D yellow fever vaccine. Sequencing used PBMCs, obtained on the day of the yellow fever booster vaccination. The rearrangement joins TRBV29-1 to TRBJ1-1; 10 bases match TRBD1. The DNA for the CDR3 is TGCAGCGTTGAACGACAGGGGGCCACTGAAGCTTTCTTT. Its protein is CSVERQGATEAFF.